Below, one T cell receptor (beta chain) is given with its context. The data were taken from a study of blood T cell repertoires in COVID-19. Across the study: The United States, Italy and Spain supplied acute and convalescent COVID-19 samples. Sources were T cells, B-cell-depleted T cells, or PBMCs; the material itself was cDNA or gDNA.

Authors' methods: Researchers report that nucleated cell counts were estimated from reference gene primer amplification. Sequencing used immunoSEQ multiplex PCR; TCRdb keeps in-frame clones, though not all of them. V and J calls and clone size are as listed in that table; D and trimming were resolved from the DNA. This table holds about 100,000 clones, roughly 90% found once. The CDR3 covers 13 residues. Between the trimmed V and J ends, which lost 5 bases and 6 bases, there was a span of 11 bases. Germline assignment: CDR1 SGHTA and CDR2 FQGNSA. This chain links TRBV7-2 with TRBJ1-5; D gene uncertain. This TCR was recovered from a man in his fifties or sixties with active COVID-19. The sample consisted of peripheral blood. DNA for the CDR3: TGTGCCAGCAGCCGGGTCCAAAGTCAGCCCCAGCATTTT. Amino acids: CASSRVQSQPQHF.